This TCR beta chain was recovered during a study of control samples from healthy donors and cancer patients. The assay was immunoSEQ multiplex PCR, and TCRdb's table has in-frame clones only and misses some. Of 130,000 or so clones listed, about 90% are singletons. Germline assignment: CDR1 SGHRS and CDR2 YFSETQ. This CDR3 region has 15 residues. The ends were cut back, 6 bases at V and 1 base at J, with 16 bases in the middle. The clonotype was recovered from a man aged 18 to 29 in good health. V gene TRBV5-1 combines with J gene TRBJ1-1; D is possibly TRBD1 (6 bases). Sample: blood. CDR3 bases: TGCGCCAGCATCCCTGGGGGCAGGCAGAACACTGAAGCTTTCTTT. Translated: CASIPGGRQNTEAFF.